These 15 T cell receptor beta chains originate from one sample sequenced in a study of technical replicates of blood from a few donors. Generated by immunoSEQ multiplex PCR, the TCRdb table keeps only in-frame clones and is missing some. Of approximately 75,000 clones listed, around 95% are singletons. The sample taken for sequencing was T cells isolated from PBMCs. All receptors come from a human donor in good health.

The gene calls are TRBV19 and TRBJ1-2; unclear D gene. The CDR3 runs to 15 residues. In germline, CDR1 is LNHDA, CDR2 SQIVND (reference sequence). The V gene lost 5 bases and the J gene lost 0 bases, with 13 bases spanning the gap. CDR3 region: CASSPGQTPNYGYTF. Written as DNA, the CDR3 is TGTGCCAGTAGTCCAGGCCAAACGCCTAACTATGGCTACACCTTC.

The chain is built from TRBV27 and TRBJ1-5, with TRBD1 matching over 7 bases. The CDR3 spans 15 residues. From germline, CDR1 is MNHEY and CDR2 SMNVEV (reference sequence). Losses at the gene ends were 4 bases for V and 6 bases for J; bases not matched to a gene: 9. CDR3 coding DNA: TGTGCCAGCAGTTCGATGTCAGGGGGAACTCAGCCCCAGCATTTT. It encodes CASSSMSGGTQPQHF.

This sequence joins TRBV6-4 and TRBJ2-3, with 9 bases lining up with TRBD2. CDR1 is MRHNA and CDR2 is SNTAGT in the germline V gene. After removal of 0 bases from V and 3 bases from J, the junction contained 7 bases not matched to a gene. The length of the CDR3 is 17 residues. CDR3 in DNA: TGTGCCAGCAGTGACTCGAGTCGGCGGGGGGGGACAGATACGCAGTATTTT. It yields the protein CASSDSSRRGGTDTQYF.

This chain uses TRBV12-5 with TRBJ2-1, with TRBD1 identical over 11 bases. The germline gives CDR1 LGHNT, CDR2 FRNRAP. The CDR3 length is 16 residues. V shed 8 bases, J shed 8 bases, and the junction held 14 bases outside the gene matches. Here the CDR3 reads CASSDTGQGAGDEQFF. CDR3 coding DNA: TGTGCTAGTTCGGACACCGGACAGGGGGCAGGAGATGAGCAGTTCTTC. The full variable domain, rest sourced from reference TRBV12-5 and TRBJ2-1, is DARVTQTPRHKVTEMGQEVTMRCQPILGHNTVFWYRQTMMQGLELLAYFRNRAPLDDSGMPKDRFSAEMPDATLATLKIQPSEPRDSAVYFCASSDTGQGAGDEQFFGPGTRLTVL.

The sample holds one count of this clone. This rearrangement joins TRBV5-1 to TRBJ2-1, with D possibly TRBD2 on 6 matching bases. The CDR3 consists of 15 residues. Germline V gene sequence: CDR1 SGHRS, CDR2 YFSETQ. Trimming pared 2 bases from V and 6 bases from J, leaving 15 bases between. CDR3 bases: TGCGCCAGCAGCTTATTAGGACTACACTCCAATGAGCAGTTCTTC. Protein product: CASSLLGLHSNEQFF.

The rearrangement joins TRBV4-3 to TRBJ2-3; TRBD2 is a possible D gene (6 bases). The CDR3 has 16 amino acids. Germline CDR1 is LGHNA and CDR2 is YSLEER. Trimming removed 3 bases from V and 2 bases from J, with 15 bases in between. The CDR3 region has the DNA TGCGCCAGCAGCCACCGGCTCGCGGGAAACACAGATACGCAGTATTTT. This sequence encodes CASSHRLAGNTDTQYF.

V gene TRBV5-6 combines with J gene TRBJ2-2, with D unclear. The CDR3 consists of 11 residues. The V gene's germline CDR1 is SGHDT and CDR2 YYEEEE. V shed 1 base and J shed 7 bases, with 2 bases lying between them. CDR3 residues: CASSLYGELFF. The CDR3 region has the DNA TGTGCCAGCAGCTTGTACGGGGAGCTGTTTTTT.

This chain's CDR3 is CASSLGAGEVYEQYF. Written as DNA, the CDR3 is TGTGCCAGCAGCTTAGGGGCCGGGGAAGTATACGAGCAGTACTTC. The chain joins TRBV11-3 to TRBJ2-7; D may be TRBD2 (5 bases). V was pared by 1 base and J by 4 bases, with 14 bases between. The CDR3 loop spans 15 amino acids. From germline, CDR1 is SGHNT and CDR2 YENEEA.

This chain uses TRBV15 with TRBJ2-1; TRBD2 matches 10 bases. The germline CDR1 and CDR2 sequences are LNHNV and YYDKDF (reference sequence). The CDR3 length is 18 residues. The V gene end was trimmed by 5 bases and the J gene end by 2 bases; junction bases not matched to a gene: 12. In nucleotides, the CDR3 is TGTGCCACCAGCTTGACTAGCGGGCGCTGGGGGACCTACAATGAGCAGTTCTTC. This gives the protein CATSLTSGRWGTYNEQFF.

The chain joins TRBV19 to TRBJ2-7; 8 nucleotides match TRBD2. The V and J ends lost 6 bases and 2 bases, in that order; junction bases with no gene match: 6. This CDR3 contains 14 residues. Germline V gives CDR1 LNHDA, CDR2 SQIVND (reference sequence). This chain's CDR3 is CASSPAGETYEQYF. DNA for the CDR3: TGTGCCAGTAGCCCAGCGGGAGAGACCTACGAGCAGTACTTC.

The chain has TRBV28 and TRBJ2-7; D is possibly TRBD1 (6 bases). CDR1 is MDHEN, CDR2 SYDVKM, per germline. V was cut by 2 bases and J by 2 bases, with 13 bases left in between. The CDR3 is made up of 15 amino acids. The DNA of the CDR3 is TGTGCCAGCAGTTTAATGCCGACAGGTCCCTACGAGCAGTACTTC. It encodes CASSLMPTGPYEQYF.

The rearrangement uses TRBV7-6 and TRBJ2-3, with 10 nucleotides matching TRBD2. V shed 5 bases and J 6 bases; nucleotides not matched to a gene: 5. Germline V gene lookup returns CDR1 SGHVS and CDR2 FNYEAQ. The CDR3 loop spans 14 amino acids. The CDR3 spells CASSGSGRGDTQYF. DNA of the CDR3: TGTGCCAGCAGCGGGAGCGGGAGGGGCGATACGCAGTATTTT.

The chain employs TRBV29-1 and TRBJ2-2; possibly TRBD2 for D (5 bases). The CDR3 length is 12 residues. Germline-derived CDR1 and CDR2 are SQVTM and ANQGSEA. DNA of the CDR3: TGCAGTGCCGGGGTGCTCACCGGGGAGCTGTTTTTT. Protein: CSAGVLTGELFF.

The rearrangement uses TRBV27 and TRBJ2-1; D unclear. CDR1 and CDR2 from the germline V gene are MNHEY and SMNVEV (reference sequence). The CDR3 has 16 residues. The V end was cut by 1 base, the J end by 0 bases, with 10 bases between. The CDR3 DNA reads TGTGCCAGCAGTTTATGGAGCGTAAGCTCCTACAATGAGCAGTTCTTC. Protein product: CASSLWSVSSYNEQFF.

The chain employs TRBV5-4 and TRBJ2-1, with 10 bases identical to TRBD2. V lost 5 bases to trimming and J lost 5 bases; unmatched junction nucleotides: 4. Germline V gene data show CDR1 as SGHNT and CDR2 as YYREEE (reference sequence). The length of the CDR3 is 14 residues. CDR3 nucleotide sequence: TGTGCCAGCAGTCCTAGCGGGAGCCACAATGAGCAGTTCTTC. Protein sequence: CASSPSGSHNEQFF.